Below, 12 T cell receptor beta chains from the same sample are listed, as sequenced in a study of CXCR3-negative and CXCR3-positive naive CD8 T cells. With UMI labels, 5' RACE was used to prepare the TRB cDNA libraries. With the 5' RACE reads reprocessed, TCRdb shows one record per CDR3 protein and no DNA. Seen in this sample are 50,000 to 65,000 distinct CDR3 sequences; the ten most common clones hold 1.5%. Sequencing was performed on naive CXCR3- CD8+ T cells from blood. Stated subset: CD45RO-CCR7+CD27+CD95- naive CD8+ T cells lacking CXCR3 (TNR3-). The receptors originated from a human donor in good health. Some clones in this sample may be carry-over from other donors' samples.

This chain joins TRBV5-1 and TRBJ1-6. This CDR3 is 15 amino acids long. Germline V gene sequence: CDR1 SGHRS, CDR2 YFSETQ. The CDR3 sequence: CASSLQNPYNSPLHF.

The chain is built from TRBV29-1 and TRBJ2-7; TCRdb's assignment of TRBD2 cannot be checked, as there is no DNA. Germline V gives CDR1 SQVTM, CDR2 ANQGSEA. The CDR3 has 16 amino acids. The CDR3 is CSVEIPTSGRDDEQYF.

The CDR3 here is CASSVAGGPQETQYF. This rearrangement joins TRBV6-2 or TRBV6-3 to TRBJ2-5; TCRdb's D call, TRBD2, is unchecked because there is no DNA. CDR1 and CDR2 from the germline V gene are MNHEY and SVGEGT. The CDR3 length is 15 residues.

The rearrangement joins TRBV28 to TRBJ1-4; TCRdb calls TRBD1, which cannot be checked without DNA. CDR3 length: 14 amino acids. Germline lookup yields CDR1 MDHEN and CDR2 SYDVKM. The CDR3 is CASSLLGQNEKLFF.

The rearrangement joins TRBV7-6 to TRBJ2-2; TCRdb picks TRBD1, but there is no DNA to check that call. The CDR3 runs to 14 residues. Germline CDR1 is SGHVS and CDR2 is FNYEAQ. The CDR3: CASSRIAGFGELFF.

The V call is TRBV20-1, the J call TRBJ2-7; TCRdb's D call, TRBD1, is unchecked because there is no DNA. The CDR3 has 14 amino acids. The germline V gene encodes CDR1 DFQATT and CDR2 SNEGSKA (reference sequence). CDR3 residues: CSARAMGGFSEQYF.

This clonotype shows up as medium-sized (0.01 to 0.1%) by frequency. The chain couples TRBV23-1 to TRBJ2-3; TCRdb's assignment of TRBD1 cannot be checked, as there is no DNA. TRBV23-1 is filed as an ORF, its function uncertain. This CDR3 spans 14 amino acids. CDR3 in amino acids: CASSQSSDSNTQYF.

The CDR3 sequence: CASRGPAGGLLDNEQFF. V usage is TRBV6-1 and J usage is TRBJ2-1; lacking DNA, the TRBD1 call made by TCRdb goes unchecked. Germline V gene lookup returns CDR1 MNHNS and CDR2 SASEGT. The CDR3 is made up of 17 amino acids.

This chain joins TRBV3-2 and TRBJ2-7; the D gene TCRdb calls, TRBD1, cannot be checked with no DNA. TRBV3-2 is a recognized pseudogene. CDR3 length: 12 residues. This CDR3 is CASSRRTGEQYF.

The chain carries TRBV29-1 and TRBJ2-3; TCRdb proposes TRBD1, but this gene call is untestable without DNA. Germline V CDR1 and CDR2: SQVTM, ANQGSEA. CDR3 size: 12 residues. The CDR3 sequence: CSVPLGSQEQYF.

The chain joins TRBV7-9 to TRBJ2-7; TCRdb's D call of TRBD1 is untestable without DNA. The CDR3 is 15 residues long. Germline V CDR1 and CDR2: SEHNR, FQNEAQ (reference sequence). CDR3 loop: CASSLKQGAFGEQYF.

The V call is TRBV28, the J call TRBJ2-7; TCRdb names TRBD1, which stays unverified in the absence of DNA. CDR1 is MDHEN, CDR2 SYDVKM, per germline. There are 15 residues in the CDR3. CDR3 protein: CASSPSPGMAYEQYF.